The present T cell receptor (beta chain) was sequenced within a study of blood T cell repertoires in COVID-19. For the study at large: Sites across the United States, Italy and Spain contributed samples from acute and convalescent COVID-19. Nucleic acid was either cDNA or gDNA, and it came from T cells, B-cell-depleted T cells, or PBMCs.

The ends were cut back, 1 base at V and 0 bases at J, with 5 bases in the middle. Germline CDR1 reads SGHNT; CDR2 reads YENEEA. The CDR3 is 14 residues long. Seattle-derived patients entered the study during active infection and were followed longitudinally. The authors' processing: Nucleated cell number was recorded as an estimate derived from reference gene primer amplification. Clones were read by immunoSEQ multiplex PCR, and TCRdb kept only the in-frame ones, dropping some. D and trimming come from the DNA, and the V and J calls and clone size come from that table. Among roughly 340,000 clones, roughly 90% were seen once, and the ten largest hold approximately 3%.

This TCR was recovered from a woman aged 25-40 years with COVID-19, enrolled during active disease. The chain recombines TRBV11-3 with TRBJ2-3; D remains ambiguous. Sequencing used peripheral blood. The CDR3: CASSLAVSTDTQYF. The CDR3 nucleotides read TGTGCCAGCAGCTTAGCGGTTAGCACAGATACGCAGTATTTT.